This TCR beta chain came from a study of blood T cell repertoires in COVID-19. Study summary: Sites in the United States, Italy and Spain provided acute and convalescent COVID-19 samples. Sources were T cells, B-cell-depleted T cells, or PBMCs; the material itself was cDNA or gDNA.

CDR3 length: 13 amino acids. Trimming took 2 bases from V and 4 from J, leaving 6 bases between them. CDR1 is SGHTA, CDR2 FQGNSA, per germline. Seattle researchers signed up patients amid active infection and tracked them longitudinally. Original analysis: Estimated nucleated cell counts came from reference gene primer amplification. Sequencing was performed with immunoSEQ multiplex PCR; in TCRdb, only in-frame clones are kept and a portion is missing. That table furnishes V, J and clone size, whereas the DNA furnished D and trimming. The sample lists roughly 200,000 clones, around 84% occurring once. This clone appeared a few times.

The chain is built from TRBV7-2 and TRBJ2-1, with D unresolved. Sequenced material: peripheral blood. The origin of this receptor is a woman over 75 with COVID-19, enrolled during active disease. DNA of the CDR3: TGTGCCAGCAGCTTAAACAGATACAATGAGCAGTTCTTC. Translating gives CASSLNRYNEQFF.